This entry is about one T cell receptor beta chain. Its antigen is not identified. The data stem from a study of Tregs in tolerant kidney transplant recipients. Study results and limitations: Activated donor B cell expansion appeared to reveal the most relevant donor-specific TCRbeta repertoire. No direct test of biological reproducibility was done here. Validation in larger populations is needed because few patients were studied. Tolerant patients' donor-specific Tregs expanded beyond overall Tregs, suggesting antigen-driven growth.

CDR1 and CDR2 from the germline V gene are SGHTA and FQGNSA. With 0 bases removed from V and 1 base from J, the gap between germline ends came to 13 bases. This CDR3 is 16 amino acids long. Assay: immunoSEQ multiplex PCR; the TCRdb copy retains only in-frame clones and omits some. The sample has some 66,000 clones; just under 95% are singletons. This specimen was CD8+ T cells from blood, taken before the transplant. This receptor was obtained from a human donor who received a combined kidney and bone marrow transplant. The rearrangement joins TRBV7-2 to TRBJ2-7, with D possibly matching TRBD1 (5 bases). The chain's CDR3 is CASSLAGQGLSYEQYF. In DNA, the CDR3 is TGTGCCAGCAGCTTAGCGGGCCAGGGCTTGTCCTACGAGCAGTACTTC.